This is a list of T cell receptor beta chains from one sample in a study of blood T cell repertoires in COVID-19. Clones were sequenced by immunoSEQ multiplex PCR, and TCRdb holds only the in-frame ones, with some missing. Counted here are about 130,000 clones, over 75% occurring once; the ten biggest clones make up roughly 27%. Sample: peripheral blood. The source is a woman over 75 with acute or convalescent COVID-19. The CDR3 runs from the conserved cysteine through the conserved F or W. Each record gives: clone size, J gene, D gene, V gene, CDR3 protein, CDR3 DNA. The D gene is left open where the match is weak. Clone size is stated in some rows and not others, as once, few, many or a class when expanded.

>-|TRBJ2-7|TRBD2|TRBV7-8
CASSLTWRGETYEQYF
TGTGCCAGCAGCTTAACCTGGCGGGGGGAAACCTACGAGCAGTACTTC
>few|TRBJ1-3|-|TRBV11-2
CASSLDLLRAAGNTIYF
TGTGCCAGCAGCTTAGATCTTTTGAGGGCTGCTGGAAACACCATATATTTT
>-|TRBJ1-1|-|TRBV7-2
CASSLIANTEAFF
TGTGCCAGCAGCTTAATAGCTAACACTGAAGCTTTCTTT
>-|TRBJ1-3|-|TRBV4-1
CASSQGRGSLSGNTIYF
TGCGCCAGCAGCCAAGGGCGCGGTAGCCTTTCTGGAAACACCATATATTTT
>-|TRBJ2-7|-|TRBV7-9
CASSERGEGSYEQYF
TGTGCCAGCAGCGAAAGGGGGGAGGGCTCCTACGAGCAGTACTTC
>once|TRBJ2-5|TRBD2|TRBV5-1
CASSTGSGEQETQYF
TGCGCCAGCAGCACCGGTAGCGGGGAACAAGAGACCCAGTACTTC
>-|TRBJ2-5|-|TRBV5-1
CASSLKINQETQYF
TGCGCCAGCAGCTTAAAAATCAACCAAGAGACCCAGTACTTC
>few|TRBJ2-5|TRBD1|TRBV3-1/TRBV3-2
CASSQGGDRGTQYF
TGTGCCAGCAGCCAAGGAGGAGACAGGGGGACCCAGTACTTC
>-|TRBJ2-3|-|TRBV5-1
CASTLGGTDTQYF
TGCGCCAGCACCTTGGGAGGAACAGATACGCAGTATTTT
>-|TRBJ1-2|-|TRBV7-2
CASSQVLGYYGYTF
TGTGCCAGCAGTCAAGTTCTCGGGTACTATGGCTACACCTTC
>-|TRBJ1-6|-|TRBV2
CASRGSSYNSPLHF
TGTGCCAGCAGGGGGAGCTCCTATAATTCACCCCTCCACTTT
>-|TRBJ2-2|-|TRBV5-1
CASRPPGTASTGELFF
TGCGCCAGCAGGCCCCCCGGAACAGCCTCCACCGGGGAGCTGTTTTTT
>-|TRBJ1-1|-|TRBV2
CASSGETEAFF
TGTGCCAGCAGTGGAGAAACTGAAGCTTTCTTT
>-|TRBJ1-5|TRBD1|TRBV5-4
CASSLWGTGGSNQPQHF
TGTGCCAGCAGCTTGTGGGGGACAGGGGGTAGTAATCAGCCCCAGCATTTT
>-|TRBJ2-7|TRBD1|TRBV27
CASSLYFGTGAYEQYF
TGTGCCAGCAGTTTATACTTCGGGACAGGGGCCTACGAGCAGTACTTC
>-|TRBJ2-2|TRBD2|TRBV4-1
CASSSGLAGPNTGELFF
TGCGCCAGCAGCAGTGGACTAGCGGGTCCTAACACCGGGGAGCTGTTTTTT
>few|TRBJ1-4|TRBD1|TRBV9
CASSRDRGNEKLFF
TGTGCCAGCAGCCGGGACAGGGGGAATGAAAAACTGTTTTTT
>-|TRBJ2-3|-|TRBV2
CASTEGGDTQYF
TGTGCCAGCACCGAAGGAGGAGATACGCAGTATTTT
>once|TRBJ2-5|TRBD2|TRBV28
CASSPIAGPQETQYF
TGTGCCAGCAGTCCCATAGCGGGTCCCCAAGAGACCCAGTACTTC
>-|TRBJ1-1|TRBD1|TRBV29-1
CSVGQGAATEAFF
TGCAGCGTCGGACAGGGGGCGGCCACTGAAGCTTTCTTT
>-|TRBJ2-5|-|TRBV4-1
CASSQVIQETQYF
TGCGCCAGCAGCCAAGTCATCCAAGAGACCCAGTACTTC
>-|TRBJ2-6|-|TRBV6-1
CASSEQGTGANVLTF
TGTGCCAGCAGTGAACAGGGAACTGGGGCCAACGTCCTGACTTTC
>-|TRBJ1-3|TRBD1|TRBV27
CASLDRSGNTIYF
TGTGCCAGTCTGGACAGGTCCGGAAACACCATATATTTT
>-|TRBJ2-1|TRBD2|TRBV9
CASSVGGGYNEQFF
TGTGCCAGCAGCGTTGGCGGGGGCTACAATGAGCAGTTCTTC
>-|TRBJ2-3|TRBD2|TRBV2
CASSLAGGNTDTQYF
TGTGCCAGCAGTTTAGCGGGGGGGAACACAGATACGCAGTATTTT
>-|TRBJ2-1|-|TRBV5-1
CASRGQYEQFF
TGCGCCAGCAGGGGACAATATGAGCAGTTCTTC
>few|TRBJ1-1|-|TRBV3-1/TRBV3-2
CASSQGRTTEAFF
TGTGCCAGCAGCCAAGGAAGGACAACTGAAGCTTTCTTT
>-|TRBJ2-6|-|TRBV6-5
CASSYSIQALQPVLTF
TGTGCCAGCAGTTACTCGATTCAGGCCCTCCAGCCCGTCCTGACTTTC
>-|TRBJ1-2|-|TRBV18
CASSANYRAVYGYTF
TGTGCCAGCTCAGCAAATTACAGGGCTGTCTATGGCTACACCTTC
>-|TRBJ1-6|TRBD1|TRBV19
CASSDRTGENSPLHF
TGTGCCAGTAGTGATCGGACAGGGGAAAATTCACCCCTCCACTTT
>few|TRBJ2-6|-|TRBV28
CASSFTGSGANVLTF
TGTGCCAGCAGTTTTACAGGCTCTGGGGCCAACGTCCTGACTTTC
>-|TRBJ1-1|-|TRBV19
CASSIDRGVEAFF
TGTGCCAGTAGTATAGATCGGGGGGTTGAAGCTTTCTTT
>-|TRBJ2-1|-|TRBV28
CASSRGGGGPLNEQFF
TGTGCCAGCAGCAGAGGGGGCGGGGGGCCCCTCAATGAGCAGTTCTTC
>-|TRBJ1-5|-|TRBV23-1
CASFSGGQGRTGNQPQHF
TGCGCCAGCTTTTCGGGGGGGCAGGGACGGACCGGCAATCAGCCCCAGCATTTT
>-|TRBJ2-7|TRBD2|TRBV11-2
CASSFSRGGSSYEQYF
TGTGCCAGCAGCTTCTCCCGGGGGGGTAGCTCCTACGAGCAGTACTTC
>-|TRBJ2-3|TRBD1|TRBV24-1
CATSDSHRGSTDTQYF
TGTGCCACCAGTGATTCGCACAGGGGTTCCACAGATACGCAGTATTTT
>-|TRBJ2-7|TRBD2|TRBV11-1
CASSGRTSSRYEQYF
TGTGCCAGCAGCGGTAGGACTAGTAGCCGCTACGAGCAGTACTTC
>-|TRBJ1-1|-|TRBV3-1/TRBV3-2
CASSLLQGEAFF
TGTGCCAGCAGCCTCCTACAGGGTGAAGCTTTCTTT
>once|TRBJ2-3|TRBD2|TRBV7-2
CASSLERGPSTDTQYF
TGTGCCAGCAGCTTAGAGCGGGGGCCTAGCACAGATACGCAGTATTTT
>-|TRBJ2-2|-|TRBV19
CASSIDWRNTGELFF
TGTGCCAGTAGTATAGATTGGAGAAACACCGGGGAGCTGTTTTTT
>-|TRBJ2-5|TRBD1|TRBV4-1
CASSQGGTGQTQYF
TGCGCCAGCAGCCAAGGGGGGACAGGGCAAACCCAGTACTTC
>-|TRBJ1-4|TRBD1|TRBV11-2
CASSNDRGVTNEKLFF
TGTGCCAGCAGCAACGACAGGGGAGTGACTAATGAAAAACTGTTTTTT
>-|TRBJ1-1|-|TRBV5-5
CASSTLPFTEAFF
TGTGCCAGCAGTACTTTACCCTTCACTGAAGCTTTCTTT
>-|TRBJ1-2|-|TRBV5-8
CASSSGSYGYTF
TGTGCCAGCAGCTCAGGGTCCTATGGCTACACCTTC
>few|TRBJ1-5|-|TRBV4-2
CASSQDLLAPLNQPQHF
TGTGCCAGCAGCCAAGATTTATTAGCACCACTCAATCAGCCCCAGCATTTT
>-|TRBJ1-2|-|TRBV5-6
CASSPTGNYGYTF
TGTGCCAGCAGCCCGACAGGCAACTATGGCTACACCTTC
>few|TRBJ1-4|-|TRBV28
CAIAQPGHGNEKLFF
TGTGCCATCGCACAACCGGGACATGGAAATGAAAAACTGTTTTTT
>-|TRBJ2-4|-|TRBV7-9
CASSSTGRENIQYF
TGTGCCAGCAGCTCCACAGGGCGGGAAAACATTCAGTACTTC
>-|TRBJ1-1|TRBD1|TRBV12-5
CASGKSRLSGQGLERTEAFF
TGTGCTAGTGGCAAGAGCCGCCTCTCGGGACAGGGTTTGGAGAGAACTGAAGCTTTCTTT
>-|TRBJ2-1|-|TRBV4-2
CASSQGAGSYNEQFF
TGTGCCAGCAGCCAAGGGGCGGGGTCCTACAATGAGCAGTTCTTC
>-|TRBJ1-2|-|TRBV15
CATSRVAERGLYGYTF
TGTGCCACCAGCAGAGTTGCCGAGAGAGGACTCTATGGCTACACCTTC
>-|TRBJ1-1|-|TRBV2
CASRLQTGNTEAFF
TGTGCCAGCAGACTGCAGACAGGGAACACTGAAGCTTTCTTT